A single sample is the source of the 15 T cell receptor beta chains below, sequenced in a study of T cells in Graves' hyperthyroidism and ophthalmopathy (dated by TCRdb to the late 2010s). The library was made by multiplex PCR. The reads were generated on an Illumina HiSeq 2000. Amplification of TCR beta CDR3 regions was carried out from RNA transcripts. A first-round RT-PCR of the TCR CDR3 used the HTBI primer set with the Qiagen OneStep RT-PCR kit. TCRdb reprocessing: public reads trimmed at Q25 with fastp, clones called with MiXCR, in-frame beta chains kept. Merged by CDR3 protein, the rows form single entries marked with the most common genes and DNA. This sample gives a few hundred thousand distinct CDR3 sequences in total; roughly 15% of them show up just once. Approximately 15% of the sample comes from the top ten. The sample was blood. The receptors were sampled from a woman in her forties with Graves' hyperthyroidism.

This clonotype was detected a few times. The chain uses TRBV4-1 and TRBJ2-7; tentatively, D is TRBD1 (6 bases). Germline V gene data show CDR1 as MGHRA and CDR2 as YSYEKL. V gave up 1 base and J gave up 1 base, with 11 bases separating them. The CDR3 sequence is 15 residues long. The CDR3 nucleotides read TGCGCCAGCAGCCAAGGAAGGGGGAATTCCTACGAGCAGTACTTC. This codes for CASSQGRGNSYEQYF.

There are many counts of this clonotype. V and J are TRBV2 and TRBJ1-2, with 8 bases fitting TRBD1. This CDR3 contains 14 residues. The ends lost 6 bases at V and 4 bases at J; junction bases unmatched: 7. Germline V gives CDR1 SNHLY, CDR2 FYNNEI. DNA for the CDR3: TGTGCCAGCAGCGAACGGACAGGGAGCTATGGCTACACCTTC. Amino acids: CASSERTGSYGYTF. Using reference TRBV2 and TRBJ1-2 for the parts outside the CDR3, the full variable domain is EPEVTQTPSHQVTQMGQEVILRCVPISNHLYFYWYRQILGQKVEFLVSFYNNEISEKSEIFDDQFSVERPDGSNFTLKIRSTKLEDSAMYFCASSERTGSYGYTFGSGTRLTVV.

This clonotype has a count of ten or more. The V and J genes are TRBV10-3 and TRBJ2-7; 10 bases are a match to TRBD1. Germline V gene lookup returns CDR1 ENHRY and CDR2 SYGVKD. CDR3 length: 14 amino acids. J was trimmed by 5 bases and V by 6 bases; bases with no gene match: 7. Written as DNA, the CDR3 is TGTGCCATCAGCGAGACCGGGACAGGGGACGAGCAGTACTTC. This encodes CAISETGTGDEQYF.

This clonotype was detected ten times or more. The gene calls are TRBV20-1 and TRBJ2-3, with a tentative D call TRBD2 (5 bases). The V gene's germline CDR1 is DFQATT and CDR2 SNEGSKA (reference sequence). Between the trimmed V and J ends, which lost 3 bases and 1 base, there was a span of 14 bases. The CDR3 length is 15 residues. In DNA, the CDR3 is TGCAGTGCTAGGGACTGGACGGCAGGCACAGATACGCAGTATTTT. Protein sequence: CSARDWTAGTDTQYF.

Notes on this clonotype: This may come from a read error, since a much larger clone is one base off. This rearrangement joins TRBV12-3 or TRBV12-4 to TRBJ2-1, with 7 bases that match TRBD1. J was trimmed by 3 bases and V by 5 bases; bases with no gene match: 4. The CDR3 length is 14 residues. The CDR3 loop is CASSTGTDYNEQFF. Here the CDR3 DNA reads TGTGCCAGCAGTACCGGGACAGACTACAATGAGCAGTTCTTC.

This sequence joins TRBV19 and TRBJ2-5, with 12 bases matching TRBD2. The V gene end was trimmed by 4 bases and the J gene end by 4 bases; junction bases not matched to a gene: 1. Germline CDR1 reads LNHDA; CDR2 reads SQIVND (reference sequence). The CDR3 spans 14 residues. CDR3 bases: TGTGCCAGTAGTAGGGGACTAGCGGGAGAGACCCAGTACTTC. Protein: CASSRGLAGETQYF.

The chain links TRBV25-1 to TRBJ2-1; 9 bases align to TRBD1. The CDR3 consists of 14 residues. The germline V gene encodes CDR1 MGHDK and CDR2 SYGVNS. After removal of 8 bases from V and 0 bases from J, the junction contained 2 bases not matched to a gene. The CDR3 nucleotides read TGTGCCAGCGGGACAGGGCTCTCCTACAATGAGCAGTTCTTC. As protein: CASGTGLSYNEQFF.

This clonotype has a handful of counts. This sequence joins TRBV25-1 and TRBJ2-3, with a tentative D call TRBD1 (5 bases). Looked up from germline, CDR1 is MGHDK and CDR2 is SYGVNS. Trimming removed 1 base at V and 1 base at J, with 15 bases between. This CDR3 spans 17 amino acids. As DNA, the CDR3 is TGTGCCAGCAGTGAATGGCAGGACACTATCCGCACAGATACGCAGTATTTT. As protein: CASSEWQDTIRTDTQYF.

This clonotype was found a few times. The rearrangement joins TRBV20-1 to TRBJ2-3; 10 bases agree with TRBD2. Germline CDR1 reads DFQATT; CDR2 reads SNEGSKA (reference sequence). V trimming: 5 bases; J trimming: 3 bases; junction bases outside the gene matches: 8. This CDR3 spans 15 amino acids. DNA of the CDR3: TGCAGTGCTCGGGGGGCTAGCGGGAGAACAGATACGCAGTATTTT. Protein product: CSARGASGRTDTQYF.

V is TRBV28 and J is TRBJ2-2; 13 bases line up with TRBD2. CDR1 MDHEN and CDR2 SYDVKM come from the germline V gene. The CDR3 sequence is 19 residues long. V lost 3 bases to trimming and J lost 13 bases; unmatched junction nucleotides: 20. The CDR3 region has the DNA TGTGCCAGCAGTTTGAACACCGGGACTAGCGGGGAGTTTCTCGGAGGGCTGTTTTTT. It specifies CASSLNTGTSGEFLGGLFF.

This clonotype was recorded many times. This chain connects TRBV28 to TRBJ2-5; 9 positions agree with TRBD2. Germline V gene data show CDR1 as MDHEN and CDR2 as SYDVKM. With V trimmed by 7 bases and J by 4 bases, 13 bases remained unmatched. The CDR3 spans 16 residues. In nucleotides, the CDR3 is TGTGCCAGCACCCCAGTATCTGGTAGCGGGAGAGAGACCCAGTACTTC. Its protein product is CASTPVSGSGRETQYF.

This chain joins TRBV4-1 and TRBJ1-1; 8 bases fit TRBD1. The length of the CDR3 is 16 residues. V lost 4 bases, J lost 0 bases, and 7 bases stayed unmatched. Germline assignment: CDR1 MGHRA and CDR2 YSYEKL. The CDR3 nucleotides are TGCGCCAGCAGCCTCTACCGGGACAGGCTGAACACTGAAGCTTTCTTT. Its protein product is CASSLYRDRLNTEAFF.

CDR3 coding DNA: TGTGCCAGTAGTTCCCAGGGGGCGGCTTACAATGAGCAGTTCTTC. Amino acids: CASSSQGAAYNEQFF. This rearrangement joins TRBV19 to TRBJ2-1; the match to TRBD1 covers 8 bases. With 5 bases clipped from V and 4 bases from J, the junction kept 7 bases outside the gene matches. From germline, CDR1 is LNHDA and CDR2 SQIVND (reference sequence). The CDR3 has 15 residues.

V gene TRBV11-2 combines with J gene TRBJ2-3, with D unclear. The germline V and J ends were trimmed by 6 bases and 0 bases, with 13 bases remaining between them. The CDR3 has 15 residues. Germline V gene sequence: CDR1 SGHAT, CDR2 FQNNGV. The CDR3 sequence is CASSSHTTSTDTQYF. CDR3 coding DNA: TGTGCCAGCAGTTCACACACGACAAGCACAGATACGCAGTATTTT.

This clonotype was detected many times. This rearrangement joins TRBV10-3 to TRBJ2-7; 10 nucleotides agree with TRBD1. Germline trimming cut 1 base from V and 3 bases from J; bases unmatched to any gene: 3. Germline V gives CDR1 ENHRY, CDR2 SYGVKD. The CDR3 covers 15 residues. DNA for the CDR3: TGTGCCATCAGTGAGTTTAGGACAGGGGGCTACGAGCAGTACTTC. Protein: CAISEFRTGGYEQYF.